This T cell receptor beta chain was sequenced during a study of T cell repertoires in cytomegalovirus infection. Overall study: Evidence of both CMV infection and a matching HLA type came from public TCR beta signatures. Study-level points and caveats: HLA-C-restricted CMV-specific TCR beta clonotypes were dominant in the ex vivo response. Accumulated public TCR beta family frequency recognized individuals carrying CMV together with the relevant HLA.

Germline values: CDR1 SGHNT, CDR2 YYREEE (reference sequence). The V and J ends lost 3 bases and 1 base respectively, with 11 bases between them. The CDR3 contains 15 residues. TCRdb independently ran MiXCR on the reads; one entry per CDR3 protein. Altogether about 490,000 distinct CDR3 sequences are present, approximately 26% being singletons, with the ten largest covering about 13%. This clonotype has more than one count but fewer than ten. What it binds is unknown. The sample comprised PBMCs. This chain uses TRBV5-4 with TRBJ2-1; D not certain. The sequence derives from a human donor in good health (CMV status not recorded). Some clones in this sample may be carry-over from other donors' samples. This CDR3 is CASSSGIDSYNEQFF. CDR3 nucleotides: TGTGCCAGCAGCTCCGGTATCGATTCCTACAATGAGCAGTTCTTC.